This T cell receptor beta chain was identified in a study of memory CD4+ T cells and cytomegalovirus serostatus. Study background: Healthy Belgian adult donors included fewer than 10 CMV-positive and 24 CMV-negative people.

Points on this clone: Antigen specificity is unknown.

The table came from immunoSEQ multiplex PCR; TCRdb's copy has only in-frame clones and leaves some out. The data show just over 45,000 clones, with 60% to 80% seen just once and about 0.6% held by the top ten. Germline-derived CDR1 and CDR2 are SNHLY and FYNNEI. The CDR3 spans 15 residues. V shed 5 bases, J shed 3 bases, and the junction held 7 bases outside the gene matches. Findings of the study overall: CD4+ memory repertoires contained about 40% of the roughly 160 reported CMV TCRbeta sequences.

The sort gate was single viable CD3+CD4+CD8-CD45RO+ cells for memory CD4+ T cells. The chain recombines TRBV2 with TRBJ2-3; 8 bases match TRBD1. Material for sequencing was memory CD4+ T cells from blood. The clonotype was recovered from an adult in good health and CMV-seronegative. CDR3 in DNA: TGTGCCAGCAGTTTCAGGGGGCCGGGTACAGATACGCAGTATTTT. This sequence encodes CASSFRGPGTDTQYF.